A single sample is the source of the 21 T cell receptor beta chains below, sequenced in a study of blood T cell repertoires in COVID-19. Profiled with immunoSEQ multiplex PCR; TCRdb holds only in-frame clones, not every one. The data contain 250,000 to 300,000 clones, 75% to 90% of them singletons. Sequencing was carried out using peripheral blood. The receptors stem from a woman in her forties who had recovered from COVID-19.

This rearrangement joins TRBV6-1 to TRBJ1-2, with TRBD1 as a possible D gene (6 bases). The CDR3 is made up of 18 amino acids. Trimming took off 0 bases at V and 4 bases at J, with 21 bases between the two ends. CDR1 and CDR2 (germline): MNHNS, SASEGT. The DNA for the CDR3 is TGTGCCAGCAGTGAAGCGCCGGGCCACAGGGTTTCCAGCTATGGCTACACCTTC. Residues: CASSEAPGHRVSSYGYTF.

The V call is TRBV9, the J call TRBJ2-1; TRBD2 matches at 8 bases. The V segment lost 2 bases and the J segment 15 bases; nucleotides outside the gene matches: 10. CDR3 length: 13 residues. Per germline, CDR1 SGDLS and CDR2 YYNGEE. CDR3 region: CASSVRTGGQAFF. The CDR3 DNA reads TGTGCCAGCAGCGTTAGGACGGGGGGGCAGGCGTTCTTC.

The chain couples TRBV5-6 to TRBJ1-4; TRBD1 agrees at 10 bases. Germline CDR1 and CDR2: SGHDT and YYEEEE. This CDR3 has 14 amino acids. J lost 11 bases, V lost 2 bases, and 6 bases had no gene match. CDR3 residues: CASSFGTGEEKLFF. The CDR3 DNA is TGTGCCAGCAGCTTCGGGACAGGGGAGGAGAAACTGTTTTTT.

The CDR3 loop is CASSVEGREGQPQHF. CDR3 nucleotides: TGTGCCAGCAGCGTAGAAGGCAGGGAGGGTCAGCCCCAGCATTTT. The V and J genes are TRBV9 and TRBJ1-5, with D maybe TRBD1 (5 bases). Germline loops: CDR1 SGDLS, CDR2 YYNGEE. Trimming pared 0 bases from V and 6 bases from J, leaving 13 bases between. The CDR3 is made up of 15 amino acids. Variable domain in full (rest from reference TRBV9 and TRBJ1-5): DSGVTQTPKHLITATGQRVTLRCSPRSGDLSVYWYQQSLDQGLQFLIQYYNGEERAKGNILERFSAQQFPDLHSELNLSSLELGDSALYFCASSVEGREGQPQHFGDGTRLSIL.

The rearrangement links TRBV15 to TRBJ1-1; D remains ambiguous. V was trimmed by 0 bases and J by 3 bases, leaving 5 bases between them. The CDR3 consists of 13 residues. Germline CDR1 and CDR2: LNHNV and YYDKDF (reference sequence). In DNA, the CDR3 is TGTGCCACCAGCAGAGATTTCTACACTGAAGCTTTCTTT. Residues: CATSRDFYTEAFF.

V and J are TRBV27 and TRBJ1-6, with D uncertain. Trimming took off 8 bases at V and 9 bases at J, with 26 bases between the two ends. Per germline, CDR1 MNHEY and CDR2 SMNVEV (reference sequence). This CDR3 has 17 amino acids. CDR3 sequence (DNA): TGTGCCAGCCAGGAGTTAGGCAGCCAAGAGGAGGTTTCACCCCTCCACTTT. Protein sequence: CASQELGSQEEVSPLHF.

The rearrangement uses TRBV4-3 and TRBJ2-1; D possibly corresponds to TRBD2 (5 bases). Trimming took off 1 base at V and 10 bases at J, with 17 bases between the two ends. Per the germline V gene, CDR1 is LGHNA and CDR2 is YSLEER. The CDR3 covers 15 residues. The CDR3 bases are TGCGCCAGCAGCCAAGGGGTAGCGAGAAAAAGAGAGCAGTTCTTC. Amino acid sequence: CASSQGVARKREQFF.

This chain joins TRBV6-2 or TRBV6-3 and TRBJ2-5; a possible D gene is TRBD1 (6 bases). The ends were cut back, 6 bases at V and 4 bases at J, with 24 bases in the middle. Germline CDR1 reads MNHEY; CDR2 reads SVGEGT. The CDR3 consists of 17 residues. The CDR3 nucleotides read TGTGCCAGCAGCAAGAGTAGGGGGTTCGCGAGAGGAGAGACCCAGTACTTC. It translates to CASSKSRGFARGETQYF.

CDR3 loop: CATSDPGTGGTDTQYF. The CDR3, as DNA: TGTGCCACCAGTGATCCCGGGACAGGGGGCACAGATACGCAGTATTTT. The chain is built from TRBV24-1 and TRBJ2-3, with 10 bases identical to TRBD1. CDR1 is KGHDR and CDR2 is SFDVKD in the germline V gene. The CDR3 runs to 16 residues. The J segment lost 1 base and the V segment lost 3 bases, leaving 3 bases of the junction unmatched.

The chain links TRBV28 to TRBJ1-5; D may be TRBD1 (6 bases). Germline CDR1 MDHEN, CDR2 SYDVKM. Between the trimmed V and J ends, which lost 3 bases and 4 bases, there was a span of 13 bases. CDR3 size: 15 residues. The CDR3 region is CASSFRQGLNQPQHF. The CDR3 DNA reads TGTGCCAGCAGTTTCCGTCAGGGGTTAAATCAGCCCCAGCATTTT.

V gene TRBV19 combines with J gene TRBJ1-4, with 7 bases identical to TRBD1. In germline, CDR1 is LNHDA, CDR2 SQIVND (reference sequence). Trimming cost V 5 bases and J 5 bases; bases outside gene matches: 5. The CDR3 is made up of 14 amino acids. CDR3: CASSYDRVNEKLFF. CDR3 coding DNA: TGTGCCAGTAGTTATGACAGGGTGAATGAAAAACTGTTTTTT.

The gene calls are TRBV18 and TRBJ2-7, with 7 bases aligning to TRBD2. Germline V gene sequence: CDR1 KGHSH, CDR2 LQKENI. This CDR3 region has 13 residues. The junction had 4 bases not matched to a gene; V was cut back by 3 bases and J by 5 bases. The CDR3 region has the DNA TGTGCCAGCTCACCGGGGGGGTTGAACGAGCAGTACGTC. Encoded protein: CASSPGGLNEQYV.

The V gene is TRBV7-9, the J gene TRBJ2-5, with D maybe TRBD1 (6 bases). Per the germline V gene, CDR1 is SEHNR and CDR2 is FQNEAQ (reference sequence). V lost 2 bases, J lost 5 bases, and 12 bases lay in between. This CDR3 comprises 14 residues. CDR3 sequence reads: CASSLQGPGETQYF. In DNA form, the CDR3 reads TGTGCCAGCAGCTTACAGGGGCCGGGGGAGACCCAGTACTTC.

The chain recombines TRBV3-1 (or the pseudogene TRBV3-2) with TRBJ2-7; the match to TRBD1 covers 9 bases. The CDR3 length is 14 residues. Trimming took 3 bases from V and 4 from J; bases not matched to a gene: 4. CDR1 and CDR2 (germline): LGHDT, YNNKEL (reference sequence). The CDR3: CASSHGTGRYEQYF. In DNA form, the CDR3 reads TGTGCCAGCAGCCATGGGACAGGGAGGTACGAGCAGTACTTC.

The chain links TRBV24-1 to TRBJ2-3; 9 nucleotides agree with TRBD1. With V trimmed by 4 bases and J by 2 bases, 6 bases remained unmatched. This CDR3 is built from 16 residues. Germline V gene data show CDR1 as KGHDR and CDR2 as SFDVKD. The chain's CDR3 is CATSERDRDVTDTQYF. The DNA of the CDR3 is TGTGCCACCAGTGAGAGGGACAGGGATGTCACAGATACGCAGTATTTT.

This chain joins TRBV7-7 and TRBJ2-3; tentatively, D is TRBD2 (6 bases). V shed 6 bases and J shed 1 base, with 20 bases lying between them. This CDR3 has 17 residues. The V gene's germline CDR1 is SSHAT and CDR2 FNYEAQ (reference sequence). The CDR3 protein is CASSSAGPLGGTDTQYF. The CDR3 nucleotides read TGTGCCAGCAGTTCCGCGGGACCCCTCGGGGGCACAGATACGCAGTATTTT.

The CDR3 nucleotides read TGTGCCAGCAGCACAGGGAGCAGTGGAGAGACCCAGTACTTC. Translating gives CASSTGSSGETQYF. V and J are TRBV5-4 and TRBJ2-5; D is possibly TRBD1 (6 bases). Trimming pared 4 bases from V and 4 bases from J, leaving 14 bases between. CDR1 is SGHNT and CDR2 is YYREEE in the germline V gene (reference sequence). The CDR3 contains 14 residues.

The chain links TRBV7-9 to TRBJ2-1; D gene uncertain. This CDR3 region has 12 residues. Trimming removed 9 bases at V and 5 bases at J, with 11 bases between. Germline-derived CDR1 and CDR2 are SEHNR and FQNEAQ (reference sequence). The CDR3 DNA reads TGTGCCAGTGGCCACCCCCACAATGAGCAGTTCTTC. It is translated as CASGHPHNEQFF.

V gene TRBV5-1 combines with J gene TRBJ2-2; a weak D match, TRBD2 (6 bases). V was trimmed by 6 bases and J by 5 bases, leaving 14 bases between them. CDR3 size: 14 residues. Germline CDR1 and CDR2: SGHRS and YFSETQ. CDR3 nucleotides: TGCGCCAGCAACGGCGGGGTTGTAACCGGGGAGCTGTTTTTT. As protein: CASNGGVVTGELFF.

Remarks on this clone: At the DNA level, this CDR3 is encoded by other sequences in the same sample as well. The V gene is TRBV7-9, the J gene TRBJ1-3; no definite D call. The ends were cut back, 5 bases at V and 3 bases at J, with 5 bases in the middle. Per the germline V gene, CDR1 is SEHNR and CDR2 is FQNEAQ (reference sequence). CDR3 length: 12 amino acids. DNA of the CDR3: TGTGCCAGCAGCCCCGGTGGAAACACCATATATTTT. Protein: CASSPGGNTIYF. The full variable domain, in which reference TRBV7-9 and TRBJ1-3 provide the parts outside the CDR3, is DTGVSQNPRHKITKRGQNVTFRCDPISEHNRLYWYRQTLGQGPEFLTYFQNEAQLEKSRLLSDRFSAERPKGSFSTLEIQRTEQGDSAMYLCASSPGGNTIYFGEGSWLTVV.

The V gene is TRBV6-6, the J gene TRBJ2-5; D unresolved. V lost 7 bases to trimming and J lost 7 bases, with 16 bases between them. The CDR3 sequence is 13 residues long. In germline, CDR1 is MNHNY, CDR2 SVGAGI (reference sequence). CDR3 region: CASILNTRSTQYF. The CDR3 coding sequence is TGTGCCAGCATATTAAACACCAGGTCGACCCAGTACTTC.